The rows below give T cell receptor beta chains drawn from one sample of a study of blood T cell repertoires in COVID-19. Measured with immunoSEQ multiplex PCR; TCRdb has only the in-frame clones, and not every one. The data show approximately 94,000 clones, around 90% seen once. The sample comprised peripheral blood. Source of these receptors: a human donor in a cohort sampled during active COVID-19. Each CDR3 is given with its conserved first and last residue. D genes are given only for firm matches. Size values are once, few and many counts, or a class for expanded clones, and some rows have none.

TRBJ2-6	TRBV28	.	.	CASSSLQVANVLTF	TGTGCCAGCAGCTCGTTGCAGGTGGCCAACGTCCTGACTTTC
TRBJ2-7	TRBV13	.	.	CASSPPRTREQYF	TGTGCCAGCAGCCCCCCTCGGACTCGAGAGCAGTACTTC
TRBJ2-1	TRBV7-2	TRBD2	.	CASSRGLAGLEQFF	TGTGCCAGCAGCAGGGGACTAGCGGGTTTGGAGCAGTTCTTC
TRBJ1-1	TRBV10-3	.	.	CAIKSGQGKFQNTEAFF	TGTGCCATCAAGTCCGGCCAGGGGAAATTCCAGAACACTGAAGCTTTCTTT
TRBJ2-7	TRBV2	TRBD1	.	CASSVGAGGISEQYF	TGTGCCAGCAGTGTAGGGGCAGGGGGCATCTCCGAGCAGTACTTC
TRBJ2-3	TRBV7-8	.	.	CASSRDRTDTQYF	TGTGCCAGCAGCCGCGACAGAACAGATACGCAGTATTTT
TRBJ2-5	TRBV4-2	TRBD1	.	CASSPRDRGRQTQYF	TGTGCCAGCAGCCCGCGGGACAGGGGGAGGCAGACCCAGTACTTC
TRBJ2-7	TRBV5-1	TRBD1	.	CASSSDRDPSYEQYF	TGCGCCAGCAGCTCGGACAGGGACCCCAGTTACGAGCAGTACTTC
TRBJ2-7	TRBV11-2	.	.	CASSPRTGSYEQYF	TGTGCCAGCAGCCCCCGGACTGGCTCCTACGAGCAGTACTTC
TRBJ1-2	TRBV6-5	TRBD1	.	CASSPQGSDGYTF	TGTGCCAGCAGTCCACAGGGGAGTGATGGCTACACCTTC
TRBJ1-3	TRBV12-3/TRBV12-4	.	.	CASSFSGNTIYF	TGTGCCAGCAGTTTCTCCGGAAACACCATATATTTT
TRBJ2-3	TRBV18	TRBD1	.	CASSLFGQGDTDTQYF	TGTGCCAGCTCACTTTTCGGACAGGGTGACACAGATACGCAGTATTTT
TRBJ1-4	TRBV19	TRBD1	.	CASSSTGVSEKLFF	TGTGCCAGTAGTTCAACAGGGGTCAGTGAAAAACTGTTTTTT
TRBJ2-5	TRBV7-2	TRBD1	.	CASSLVGTEIQETQYF	TGTGCCAGCAGCTTAGTTGGGACAGAGATCCAAGAGACCCAGTACTTC
TRBJ2-1	TRBV6-5	.	.	CASRDNLEDYNEQFF	TGTGCCAGCAGGGATAATCTAGAGGACTACAATGAGCAGTTCTTC
TRBJ1-6	TRBV20-1	TRBD1	.	CSASFSPGQGLNSPLHF	TGCAGTGCTAGTTTCAGTCCGGGACAGGGACTTAATTCACCCCTCCACTTT
TRBJ2-7	TRBV5-1	.	few	CASSLGGLSSYEQYF	TGCGCCAGCAGCTTGGGAGGACTATCAAGCTACGAGCAGTACTTC
TRBJ1-4	TRBV5-1	.	once	CASSLWAPGSNSNEKLFF	TGCGCCAGCAGCTTGTGGGCCCCCGGGAGCAACTCTAATGAAAAACTGTTTTTT
TRBJ1-2	TRBV7-2	.	.	CASSLQTPPSYGYTF	TGTGCCAGCAGCCTCCAGACACCCCCGTCTTATGGCTACACCTTC
TRBJ1-4	TRBV5-6	.	.	CASSRGTGRNEKLFF	TGTGCCAGCAGCAGGGGGACGGGCCGAAATGAAAAACTGTTTTTT
TRBJ1-5	TRBV7-8	TRBD1	.	CASSLVRDRGNGNQPQHF	TGTGCCAGCAGCTTAGTTCGGGACAGGGGGAATGGCAATCAGCCCCAGCATTTT
TRBJ1-1	TRBV7-2	.	.	CASSPGRARRNTEAFF	TGTGCCAGCAGCCCAGGGAGGGCCAGGAGGAACACTGAAGCTTTCTTT
TRBJ2-7	TRBV30	.	once	CAIGQKSYEQYF	TGTGCCATCGGACAGAAAAGCTACGAGCAGTACTTC
TRBJ2-1	TRBV9	.	.	CASSVGTNEQFF	TGTGCCAGCAGCGTAGGGACTAATGAGCAGTTCTTC
TRBJ2-3	TRBV2	.	.	CASSEGIAWDF	TGTGCCAGCAGTGAAGGGATAGCTTGGGATTTT
TRBJ2-1	TRBV28	TRBD2	.	CASSSSAGTSGATYNEQFF	TGTGCCAGCAGTTCCTCCGCCGGGACTAGCGGGGCAACTTACAATGAGCAGTTCTTC
TRBJ1-1	TRBV28	.	.	CASSLTRNTEAFF	TGTGCCAGCAGTTTAACGAGGAACACTGAAGCTTTCTTT
TRBJ1-2	TRBV5-1	.	.	CASSLGDIAGGYTF	TGCGCCAGCAGCTTGGGCGACATTGCCGGTGGCTACACCTTC
TRBJ2-2	TRBV5-6	TRBD2	.	CASSFGGGTGELFF	TGTGCCAGCTCCTTCGGGGGAGGGACCGGGGAGCTGTTTTTT
TRBJ1-3	TRBV5-6	.	.	CASSLISDSGNTIYF	TGTGCCAGCAGCCTGATAAGCGACTCTGGAAACACCATATATTTT
TRBJ1-2	TRBV12-3/TRBV12-4	.	.	CASSFRRQDGYTF	TGTGCCAGCAGTTTTCGGCGACAGGATGGCTACACCTTC
TRBJ2-7	TRBV4-2	TRBD2	.	CASSRWVPGLAGVGEQYF	TGTGCCAGCAGCCGCTGGGTTCCGGGACTAGCGGGAGTGGGCGAGCAGTACTTC
TRBJ2-3	TRBV24-1	.	.	CATSDSGSTDTQYF	TGTGCCACCAGTGATTCAGGGAGCACAGATACGCAGTATTTT
TRBJ2-1	TRBV2	TRBD2	.	CASSGAGVRNEQFF	TGTGCCAGCAGTGGGGCGGGAGTGCGGAATGAGCAGTTCTTC
TRBJ1-2	TRBV12-2	.	.	CASRPGGVHTF	TGTGCAAGTCGCCCAGGGGGCGTCCACACCTTC
TRBJ2-7	TRBV5-4	TRBD2	.	CASRPSGGGEQYF	TGTGCCAGCAGACCCAGCGGGGGTGGCGAGCAGTACTTC
TRBJ2-7	TRBV7-6	TRBD2	.	CASSFGGEQYF	TGTGCCAGCAGCTTCGGGGGGGAGCAGTACTTC
TRBJ1-2	TRBV18	.	.	CASSPPMGGGYTF	TGTGCCAGCTCACCACCGATGGGGGGTGGCTACACCTTC
TRBJ1-4	TRBV24-1	.	.	CATQEGGANEKLFF	TGTGCCACCCAAGAGGGGGGGGCTAATGAAAAACTGTTTTTT
TRBJ2-2	TRBV5-4	TRBD2	.	CASSGPKRETHTGELFF	TGTGCCAGCAGCGGGCCCAAGCGGGAGACGCACACCGGGGAGCTGTTTTTT
TRBJ1-2	TRBV28	.	once	CASRRYGYTF	TGTGCCAGCAGGCGGTACGGCTACACCTTC
TRBJ2-1	TRBV19	.	.	CASSIGGTNEQFF	TGTGCCAGTAGTATCGGCGGAACCAATGAGCAGTTCTTC
TRBJ2-2	TRBV28	.	.	CASSPLASLVTGELFF	TGTGCCAGCAGCCCTCTAGCGTCCCTTGTCACCGGGGAGCTGTTTTTT
TRBJ1-1	TRBV25-1	.	.	CASSVGGQTLAFF	TGTGCCAGCAGTGTTGGGGGACAAACATTGGCTTTCTTT
TRBJ1-3	TRBV9	.	.	CASSARGFAGDHSGNTIYF	TGTGCCAGCAGCGCTCGGGGGTTTGCAGGAGATCACTCTGGAAACACCATATATTTT
TRBJ2-7	TRBV7-9	.	.	CASTERSRGFYEQYF	TGTGCCAGCACCGAAAGATCCCGAGGCTTCTACGAGCAGTACTTC
TRBJ1-3	TRBV6-4	.	.	CASSVSVGDGNTIYF	TGTGCCAGCAGTGTATCAGTAGGAGACGGAAACACCATATATTTT
TRBJ1-4	TRBV3-1/TRBV3-2	TRBD1	.	CASSQVPGQGSGEKLFF	TGTGCCAGCAGCCAAGTCCCGGGACAGGGATCAGGAGAAAAACTGTTTTTT
TRBJ1-1	TRBV18	.	.	CASSGPNTEAFF	TGTGCCAGCTCGGGGCCGAACACTGAAGCTTTCTTT
TRBJ2-7	TRBV6-1	TRBD2	.	CASSEGIAGGPYEQYF	TGTGCCAGCAGTGAGGGGATAGCGGGAGGGCCTTACGAGCAGTACTTC
TRBJ1-1	TRBV3-1/TRBV3-2	.	.	CASSPRLNTEAFF	TGTGCCAGCAGCCCCCGTCTGAACACTGAAGCTTTCTTT
TRBJ2-7	TRBV6-5	.	once	CASSLQEGSYEQYF	TGTGCCAGCAGTTTACAGGAAGGCTCCTACGAGCAGTACTTC
TRBJ2-2	TRBV27	TRBD2	.	CASSGTSGRVELFF	TGTGCCAGCAGTGGGACTAGCGGGAGGGTGGAGCTGTTTTTT